This T cell receptor (beta chain) is drawn from a study of cytomegalovirus exposure and HLA in healthy donors. A word on this clone: Its antigen is still unknown.

Sequenced by immunoSEQ multiplex PCR; TCRdb stores in-frame clones only, minus some. The data hold approximately 300,000 clones, with around 90% observed a single time. V was pared by 1 base and J by 1 base, with 17 bases between. This CDR3 is built from 18 residues. Germline V lookup: CDR1 LGHNA, CDR2 YNFKEQ. Regarding the study as a whole: Specific recognition of CMV antigens was confirmed in vitro for three chains (all CMV-associated).

The source material was PBMCs. This sequence originates from a woman aged 25 to 45 in good health and CMV-seropositive. This chain joins TRBV4-2 and TRBJ1-5, with D maybe TRBD1 (6 bases). This chain's CDR3 is CASSQGRGGERSNQPQHF. The CDR3 region has the DNA TGTGCCAGCAGCCAAGGGCGTGGGGGCGAAAGAAGCAATCAGCCCCAGCATTTT.